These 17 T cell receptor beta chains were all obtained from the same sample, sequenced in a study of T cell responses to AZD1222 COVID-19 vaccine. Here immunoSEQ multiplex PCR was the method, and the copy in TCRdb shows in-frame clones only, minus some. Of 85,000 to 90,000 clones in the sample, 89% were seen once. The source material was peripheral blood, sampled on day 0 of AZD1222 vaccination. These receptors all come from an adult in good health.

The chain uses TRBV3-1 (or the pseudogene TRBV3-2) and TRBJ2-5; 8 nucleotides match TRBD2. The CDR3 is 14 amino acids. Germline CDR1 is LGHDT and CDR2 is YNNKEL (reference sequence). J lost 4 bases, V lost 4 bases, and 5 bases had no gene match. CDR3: CASSPSGSGETQYF. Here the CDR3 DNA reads TGTGCCAGCAGCCCGAGCGGGAGTGGAGAGACCCAGTACTTC.

DNA for the CDR3: TGTGCCAGCATCCTCGGGCAGTACAATGAGCAGTTCTTC. This sequence encodes CASILGQYNEQFF. The rearrangement joins TRBV12-3 or TRBV12-4 to TRBJ2-1; no firm D call. The V gene lost 7 bases and the J gene lost 4 bases, with 11 bases spanning the gap. The CDR3 covers 13 residues.

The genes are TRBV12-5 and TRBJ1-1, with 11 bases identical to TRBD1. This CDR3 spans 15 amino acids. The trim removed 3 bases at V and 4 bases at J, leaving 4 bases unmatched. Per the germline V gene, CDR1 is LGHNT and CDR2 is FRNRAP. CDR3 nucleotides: TGTGCTAGTGGTTTAGGACAGGGGGCTATCACTGAAGCTTTCTTT. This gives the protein CASGLGQGAITEAFF.

The CDR3 DNA follows: TGTGCCAGCGCCACCCAGGGAACAGGGAACACCGGGGAGCTGTTTTTT. Its protein product is CASATQGTGNTGELFF. V gene TRBV7-2 combines with J gene TRBJ2-2; a possible D gene is TRBD1 (5 bases). The CDR3 consists of 16 residues. Trimming cost V 8 bases and J 1 base, with 17 bases left between them. Germline V gene lookup returns CDR1 SGHTA and CDR2 FQGNSA.

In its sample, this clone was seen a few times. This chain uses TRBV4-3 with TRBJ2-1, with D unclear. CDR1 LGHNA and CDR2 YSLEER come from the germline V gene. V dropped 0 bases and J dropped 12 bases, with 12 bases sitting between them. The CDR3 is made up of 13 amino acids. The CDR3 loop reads CASSQDAPSGQFF. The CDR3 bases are TGCGCCAGCAGCCAAGACGCGCCGTCGGGGCAGTTCTTC.

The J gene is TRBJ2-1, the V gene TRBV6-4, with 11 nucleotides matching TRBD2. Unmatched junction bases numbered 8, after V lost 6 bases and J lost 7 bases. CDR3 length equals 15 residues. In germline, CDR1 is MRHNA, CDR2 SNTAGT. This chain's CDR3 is CASSASSGGKNEQFF. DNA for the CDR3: TGTGCCAGCAGCGCCTCTAGCGGGGGGAAGAATGAGCAGTTCTTC.

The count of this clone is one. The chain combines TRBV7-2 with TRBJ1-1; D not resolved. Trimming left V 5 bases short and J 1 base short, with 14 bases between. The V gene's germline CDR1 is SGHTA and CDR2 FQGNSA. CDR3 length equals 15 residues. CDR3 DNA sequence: TGTGCCAGCAGCCAACAAGGAGCTACGAACACTGAAGCTTTCTTT. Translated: CASSQQGATNTEAFF.

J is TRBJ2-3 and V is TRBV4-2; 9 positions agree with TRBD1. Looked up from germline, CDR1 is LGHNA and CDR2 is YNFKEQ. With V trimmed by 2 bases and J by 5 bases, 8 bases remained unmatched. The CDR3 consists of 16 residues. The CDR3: CASSQSPGQGIDTQYF. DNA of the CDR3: TGTGCCAGCAGCCAATCTCCGGGACAGGGCATAGATACGCAGTATTTT.

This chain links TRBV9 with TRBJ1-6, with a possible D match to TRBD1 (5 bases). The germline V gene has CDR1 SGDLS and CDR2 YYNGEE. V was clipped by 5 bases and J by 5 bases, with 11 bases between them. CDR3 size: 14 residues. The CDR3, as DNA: TGTGCCAGCAGGGGCCCCAGGGATAATTCACCCCTCCACTTT. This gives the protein CASRGPRDNSPLHF. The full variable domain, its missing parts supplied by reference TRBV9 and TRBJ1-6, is DSGVTQTPKHLITATGQRVTLRCSPRSGDLSVYWYQQSLDQGLQFLIQYYNGEERAKGNILERFSAQQFPDLHSELNLSSLELGDSALYFCASRGPRDNSPLHFGNGTRLTVT.

CDR3 sequence: CASSVVPPAGYTF. The CDR3 DNA reads as TGTGCCAGCAGCGTAGTACCCCCAGCGGGCTACACCTTC. The V call is TRBV9, the J call TRBJ1-2, with D hard to call. This CDR3 has 13 residues. V shed 0 bases and J shed 8 bases, with 11 bases lying between them. Germline lookup yields CDR1 SGDLS and CDR2 YYNGEE.

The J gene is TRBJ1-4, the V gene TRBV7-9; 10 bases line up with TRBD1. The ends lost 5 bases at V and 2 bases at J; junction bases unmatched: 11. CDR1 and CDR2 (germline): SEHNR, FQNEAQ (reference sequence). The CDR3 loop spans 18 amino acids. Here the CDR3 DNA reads TGTGCCAGCAGCCCCGGACAGGGGGGAGTCAGTACTAATGAAAAACTGTTTTTT. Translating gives CASSPGQGGVSTNEKLFF.

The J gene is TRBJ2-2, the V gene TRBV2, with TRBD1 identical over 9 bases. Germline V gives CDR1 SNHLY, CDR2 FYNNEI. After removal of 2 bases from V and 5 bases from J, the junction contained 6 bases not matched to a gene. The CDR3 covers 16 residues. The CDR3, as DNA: TGTGCCAGCAGTGAATTTGTAGGACAGGGGACCGGGGAGCTGTTTTTT. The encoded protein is CASSEFVGQGTGELFF.

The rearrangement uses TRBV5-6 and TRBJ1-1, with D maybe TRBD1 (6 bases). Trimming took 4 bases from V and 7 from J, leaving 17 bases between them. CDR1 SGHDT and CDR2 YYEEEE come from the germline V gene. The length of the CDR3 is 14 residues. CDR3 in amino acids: CASSRRGGSVEAFF. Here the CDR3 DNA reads TGTGCCAGCAGCCGAAGAGGGGGTAGTGTTGAAGCTTTCTTT.

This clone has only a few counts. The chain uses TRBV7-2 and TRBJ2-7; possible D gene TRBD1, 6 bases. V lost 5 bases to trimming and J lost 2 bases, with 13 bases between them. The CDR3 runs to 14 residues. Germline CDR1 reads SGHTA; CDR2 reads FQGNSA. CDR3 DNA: TGTGCCAGCAGCCCTAGCCCAGGGGCCTACGAGCAGTACTTC. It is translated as CASSPSPGAYEQYF.

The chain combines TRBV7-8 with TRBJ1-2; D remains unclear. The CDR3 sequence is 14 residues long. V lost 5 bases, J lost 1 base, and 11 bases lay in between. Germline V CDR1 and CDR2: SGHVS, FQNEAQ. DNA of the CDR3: TGTGCCAGCAGCGCTACCGAGGGTAACTATGGCTACACCTTC. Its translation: CASSATEGNYGYTF.

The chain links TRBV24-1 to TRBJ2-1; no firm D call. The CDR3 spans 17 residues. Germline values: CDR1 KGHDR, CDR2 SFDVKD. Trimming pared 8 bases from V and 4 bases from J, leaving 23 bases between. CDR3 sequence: CATIGPEARKVYNEQFF. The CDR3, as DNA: TGTGCCACCATTGGACCCGAAGCCCGTAAAGTATACAATGAGCAGTTCTTC.

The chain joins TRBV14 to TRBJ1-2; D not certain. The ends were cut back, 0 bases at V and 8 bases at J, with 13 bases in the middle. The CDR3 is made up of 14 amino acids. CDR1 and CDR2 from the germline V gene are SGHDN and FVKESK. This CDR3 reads CASSQDTVRAGYTF. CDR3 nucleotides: TGTGCCAGCAGCCAAGATACAGTCCGCGCCGGCTACACCTTC. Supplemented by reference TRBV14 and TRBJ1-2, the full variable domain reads EAGVTQFPSHSVIEKGQTVTLRCDPISGHDNLYWYRRVMGKEIKFLLHFVKESKQDESGMPNNRFLAERTGGTYSTLKVQPAELEDSGVYFCASSQDTVRAGYTFGSGTRLTVV.